The entry that follows covers one T cell receptor beta chain sequence. TCRdb re-analyzed the 5' RACE reads; it lists each CDR3 protein once, without DNA. The table gives about 550,000 distinct CDR3 sequences; the top ten clones make up 3% to 4.5% of it. Germline CDR1 and CDR2: MGHRA and YSYEKL. CDR3 length: 15 amino acids. These data belong to a study of T cells expressing NK-cell markers. This sequence was found in a young man in good health. Sequencing input: blood T cells: a sorted CD56 or NKG2C T cell subset, CD4+ or CD8+ T cells, or bulk PBMC T cells (not recorded which). The J gene is TRBJ2-5, the V gene TRBV4-1; the D call from TCRdb, TRBD2, cannot be confirmed without DNA. The CDR3 sequence is CASNRLAGTQETQYF.